This T cell receptor (beta chain) was found in a study of regulatory T cells in long-lasting Graves disease. iRepertoire HTBI primers and Arm-PCR of CDR3 regions built TCR beta libraries. TCRdb processed the multiplex PCR reads anew with MiXCR; each CDR3 protein has one entry. The table includes roughly 430,000 distinct CDR3 sequences, about 16% detected once. Noted time point: newly diagnosed GD, antithyroid drugs for less than 3 months. Scientists built the TCR library using RNA that was extracted from PBMCs. A further study also used this sample, focusing on T cells in Graves' hyperthyroidism and ophthalmopathy.

Specimen: peripheral blood mononuclear cells (PBMCs), collected at new diagnosis, from a patient treated with antithyroid drugs. The origin of this receptor is a woman in her twenties or thirties with Graves disease.

The CDR3 DNA sequence: TGTGCCAGTAGAGGGGACCCGGAACCCTACGAGCAGTACTTC. Translated: CASRGDPEPYEQYF. The rearrangement uses TRBV19 and TRBJ2-7; D is possibly TRBD1 or TRBD2 (5 bases each). The ends were cut back, 6 bases at V and 2 bases at J, with 14 bases in the middle. Germline CDR1 reads LNHDA; CDR2 reads SQIVND (reference sequence). This CDR3 has 14 amino acids.